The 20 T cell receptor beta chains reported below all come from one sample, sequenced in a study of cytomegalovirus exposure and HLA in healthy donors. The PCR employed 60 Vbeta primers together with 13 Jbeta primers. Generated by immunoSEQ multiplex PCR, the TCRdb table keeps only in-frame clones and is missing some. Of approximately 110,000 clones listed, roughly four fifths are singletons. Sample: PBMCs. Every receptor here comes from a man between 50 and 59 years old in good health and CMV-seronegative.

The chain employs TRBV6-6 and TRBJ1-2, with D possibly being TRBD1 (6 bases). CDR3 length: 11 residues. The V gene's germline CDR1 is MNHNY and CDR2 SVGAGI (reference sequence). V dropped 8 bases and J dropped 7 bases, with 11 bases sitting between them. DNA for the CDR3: TGTGCCAGCGGTACAGGGTTTGGCTACACCTTC. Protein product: CASGTGFGYTF.

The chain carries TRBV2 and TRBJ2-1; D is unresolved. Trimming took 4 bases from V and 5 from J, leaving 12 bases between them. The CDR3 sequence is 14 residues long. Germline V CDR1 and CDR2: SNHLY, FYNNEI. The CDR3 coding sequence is TGTGCCAGCAGTGTTCTCTACTTCGACAATGAGCAGTTCTTC. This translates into CASSVLYFDNEQFF.

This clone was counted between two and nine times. The CDR3 is CAISESGGSGEKLFF. CDR3 nucleotide sequence: TGTGCCATCAGTGAGTCTGGTGGTTCCGGGGAAAAACTGTTTTTT. The chain carries TRBV10-3 and TRBJ1-4, with D unclear. V dropped 0 bases and J dropped 8 bases, with 13 bases sitting between them. From germline, CDR1 is ENHRY and CDR2 SYGVKD. CDR3 size: 15 residues.

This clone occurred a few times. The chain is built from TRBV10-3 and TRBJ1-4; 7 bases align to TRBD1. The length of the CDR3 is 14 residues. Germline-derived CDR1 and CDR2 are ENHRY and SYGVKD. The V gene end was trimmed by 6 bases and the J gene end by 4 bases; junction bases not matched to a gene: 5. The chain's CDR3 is CAIRAGQSNEKLFF. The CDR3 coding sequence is TGTGCCATCAGGGCGGGACAGAGTAATGAAAAACTGTTTTTT.

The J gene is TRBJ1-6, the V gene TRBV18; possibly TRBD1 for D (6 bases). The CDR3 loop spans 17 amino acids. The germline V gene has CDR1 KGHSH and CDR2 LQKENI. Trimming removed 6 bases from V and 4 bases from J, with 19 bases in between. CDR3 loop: CASSPRQGSIYNSPLHF. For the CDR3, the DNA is TGTGCCAGCTCCCCCCGGCAGGGGTCCATTTATAATTCACCCCTCCACTTT.

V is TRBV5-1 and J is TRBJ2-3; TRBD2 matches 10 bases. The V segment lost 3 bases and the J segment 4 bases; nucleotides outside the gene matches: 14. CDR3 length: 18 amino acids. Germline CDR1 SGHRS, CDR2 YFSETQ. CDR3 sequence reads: CASSWSGVAGGPSDTQYF. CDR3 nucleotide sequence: TGCGCCAGCAGCTGGTCGGGGGTAGCGGGGGGCCCATCAGATACGCAGTATTTT. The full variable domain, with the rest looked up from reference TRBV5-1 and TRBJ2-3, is KAGVTQTPRYLIKTRGQQVTLSCSPISGHRSVSWYQQTPGQGLQFLFEYFSETQRNKGNFPGRFSGRQFSNSRSEMNVSTLELGDSALYLCASSWSGVAGGPSDTQYFGPGTRLTVL.

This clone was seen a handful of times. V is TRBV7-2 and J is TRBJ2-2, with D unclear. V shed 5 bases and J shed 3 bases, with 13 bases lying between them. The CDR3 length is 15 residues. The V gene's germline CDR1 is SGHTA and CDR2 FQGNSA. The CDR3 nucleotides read TGTGCCAGCAGCCAAGCTATGGGCTACACCGGGGAGCTGTTTTTT. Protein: CASSQAMGYTGELFF.

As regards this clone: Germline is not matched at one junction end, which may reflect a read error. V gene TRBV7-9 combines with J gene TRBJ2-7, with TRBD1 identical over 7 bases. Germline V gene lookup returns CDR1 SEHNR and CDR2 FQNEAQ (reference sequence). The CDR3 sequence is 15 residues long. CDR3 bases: TGTTCCAGCAGCTTTAAGGTGGGACAGACCTACGAGCAGTACTTC. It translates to CSSSFKVGQTYEQYF.

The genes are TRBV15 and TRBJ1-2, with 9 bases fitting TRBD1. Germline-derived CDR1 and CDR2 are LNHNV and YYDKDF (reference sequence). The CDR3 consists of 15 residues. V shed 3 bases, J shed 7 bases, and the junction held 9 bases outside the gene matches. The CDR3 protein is CATSRDPQGAGGYTF. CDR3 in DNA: TGTGCCACCAGCAGGGATCCACAGGGGGCAGGTGGCTACACCTTC.

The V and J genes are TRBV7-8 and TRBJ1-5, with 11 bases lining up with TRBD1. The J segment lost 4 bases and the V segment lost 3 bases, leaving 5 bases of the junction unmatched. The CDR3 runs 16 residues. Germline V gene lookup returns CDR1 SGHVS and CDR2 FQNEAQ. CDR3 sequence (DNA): TGTGCCAGCAGCTTGGGGACAGGGGGAGGTAATCAGCCCCAGCATTTT. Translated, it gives CASSLGTGGGNQPQHF.

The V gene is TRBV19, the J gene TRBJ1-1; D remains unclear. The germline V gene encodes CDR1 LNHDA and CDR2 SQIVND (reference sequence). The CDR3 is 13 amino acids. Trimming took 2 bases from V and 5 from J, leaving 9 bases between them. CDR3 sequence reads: CASSIQRETEAFF. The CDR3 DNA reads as TGTGCCAGTAGTATACAGAGGGAGACTGAAGCTTTCTTT.

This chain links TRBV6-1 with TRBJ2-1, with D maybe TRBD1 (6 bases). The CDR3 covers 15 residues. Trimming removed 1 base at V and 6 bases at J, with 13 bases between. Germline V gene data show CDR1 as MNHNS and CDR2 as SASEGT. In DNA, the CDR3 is TGTGCCAGCAGTGAAGAAGGACTGGGGGCCAATGAGCAGTTCTTC. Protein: CASSEEGLGANEQFF.

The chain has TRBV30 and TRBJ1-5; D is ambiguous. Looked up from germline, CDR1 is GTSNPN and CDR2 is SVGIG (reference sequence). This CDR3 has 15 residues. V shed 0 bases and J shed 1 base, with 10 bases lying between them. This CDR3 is CAWSVAAASNQPQHF. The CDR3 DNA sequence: TGTGCCTGGAGTGTAGCGGCGGCCAGCAATCAGCCCCAGCATTTT.

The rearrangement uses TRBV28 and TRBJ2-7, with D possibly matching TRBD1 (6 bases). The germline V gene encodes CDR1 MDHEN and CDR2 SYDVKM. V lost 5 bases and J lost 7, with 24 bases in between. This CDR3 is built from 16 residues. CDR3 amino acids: CASSQTRPQGNWEQYV. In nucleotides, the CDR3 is TGTGCCAGCAGTCAAACAAGGCCACAGGGAAATTGGGAGCAGTACGTC.

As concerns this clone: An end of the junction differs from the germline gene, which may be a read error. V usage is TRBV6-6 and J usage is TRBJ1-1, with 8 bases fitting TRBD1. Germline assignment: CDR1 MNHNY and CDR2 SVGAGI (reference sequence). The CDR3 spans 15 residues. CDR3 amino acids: CASSDSGTGNTEAFF. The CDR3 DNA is TGTGCCAGCAGTGACTCCGGGACAGGCAACACTGAAGCTTTCTTT.

The CDR3 DNA reads as TGTGCCAGCGCAACAGGGCCTGGAAACACCATATATTTT. The encoded protein is CASATGPGNTIYF. The chain has TRBV6-5 and TRBJ1-3, with D possibly matching TRBD1 (6 bases). Germline V lookup: CDR1 MNHEY, CDR2 SVGAGI. V was clipped by 8 bases and J by 2 bases, with 10 bases between them. The CDR3 has 13 residues.

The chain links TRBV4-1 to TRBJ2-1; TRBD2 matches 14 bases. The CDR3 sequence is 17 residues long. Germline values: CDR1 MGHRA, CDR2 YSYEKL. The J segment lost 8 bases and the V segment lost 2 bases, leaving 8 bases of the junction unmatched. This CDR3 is CASSQPVTSGGADEQFF. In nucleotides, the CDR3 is TGCGCCAGCAGCCAACCCGTGACTAGCGGGGGGGCGGATGAGCAGTTCTTC.

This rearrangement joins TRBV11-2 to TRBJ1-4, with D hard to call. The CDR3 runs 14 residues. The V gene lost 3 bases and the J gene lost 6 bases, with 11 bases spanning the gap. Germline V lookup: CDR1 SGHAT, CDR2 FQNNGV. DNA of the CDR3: TGTGCCAGCAGCTTGGGGAGCCGGGATGAAAAACTGTTTTTT. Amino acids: CASSLGSRDEKLFF.

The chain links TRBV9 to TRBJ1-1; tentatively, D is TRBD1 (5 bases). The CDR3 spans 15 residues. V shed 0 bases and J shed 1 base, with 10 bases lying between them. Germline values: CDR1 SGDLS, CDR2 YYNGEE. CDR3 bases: TGTGCCAGCAGCGTAGACCCAGGGTCGAACACTGAAGCTTTCTTT. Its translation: CASSVDPGSNTEAFF.

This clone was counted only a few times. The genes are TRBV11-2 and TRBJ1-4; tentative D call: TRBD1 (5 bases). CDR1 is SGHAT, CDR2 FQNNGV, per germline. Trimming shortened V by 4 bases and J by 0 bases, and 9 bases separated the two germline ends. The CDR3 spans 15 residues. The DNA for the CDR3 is TGTGCCAGCAGCTCGACAGTTGCAACTAATGAAAAACTGTTTTTT. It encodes CASSSTVATNEKLFF.